The TCR beta chain under discussion was sequenced for a study of cytomegalovirus exposure and HLA in healthy donors. Study results and caveats: Specific recognition of CMV antigens was confirmed in vitro for a few chains (all CMV-associated).

60 Vbeta and 13 Jbeta primers were used in PCR. Clones were read by immunoSEQ multiplex PCR, and TCRdb kept only the in-frame ones, dropping some. The data contain approximately 170,000 clones, around 78% of them singletons. Points on this clone: What it binds is not known.

J gave up 8 bases and V 5 bases, and 2 bases lay outside the gene matches. CDR3 length: 11 amino acids. Germline-derived CDR1 and CDR2 are DFQATT and SNEGSKA (reference sequence). V and J are TRBV20-1 and TRBJ1-2, with 10 positions matching TRBD1. Sequencing input: PBMCs. This TCR derives from a woman between 40 and 55 years old in good health and CMV-seropositive. The CDR3 region is CSASTGGGYTF. The DNA for the CDR3 is TGCAGTGCTTCGACAGGGGGCGGCTACACCTTC.